This T cell receptor (beta chain) is drawn from a study of blood T cell repertoires in COVID-19. Study overall: Researchers got acute and convalescent COVID-19 samples from the United States, Italy and Spain.

Method: immunoSEQ multiplex PCR; TCRdb's copy keeps in-frame clones and lacks some. This sample has fewer than 300,000 clones; 80% to 90% occur once, and the top ten carry 11%. Material: peripheral blood. This receptor was obtained from a man aged 45-65 years with COVID-19, enrolled during active disease.

The CDR3 region has the DNA TGTGCCAGCAGTTTAGGTAGTAGCTCCTACAATGAGCAGTTCTTC. It translates to CASSLGSSSYNEQFF. The chain joins TRBV27 to TRBJ2-1; D is unresolved. Germline values: CDR1 MNHEY, CDR2 SMNVEV (reference sequence). Trimming pared 2 bases from V and 0 bases from J, leaving 8 bases between. This CDR3 is 15 amino acids long.